The 19 T cell receptor beta chains reported below all come from one sample, sequenced in a study of blood T cells in healthy people across ages. A second about 6 to 12 cycle PCR used barcoded and J-beta primers. TCRdb redid the calling of the 5' RACE reads with MiXCR, one entry per CDR3 protein. Among around 1,000,000 distinct CDR3 sequences listed, roughly 24% were seen once. This sample was also put to use in a study of T cells of mothers and their children.

The sequenced material came from blood. Receptors were obtained from a girl aged 2-10 years in good health.

The chain joins TRBV5-1 to TRBJ2-5; the D gene is possibly TRBD2 (6 bases). CDR3 length: 14 residues. Germline lookup yields CDR1 SGHRS and CDR2 YFSETQ. Trimming left V 0 bases short and J 5 bases short, with 11 bases between. The CDR3 region has the DNA TGCGCCAGCAGCTTGGGCGGGACCTTCGAGACCCAGTACTTC. Translating gives CASSLGGTFETQYF.

V is TRBV3-1 and J is TRBJ2-5; D is ambiguous. V lost 0 bases and J 4 bases, leaving 9 bases between the germline ends. The length of the CDR3 is 14 residues. Germline-derived CDR1 and CDR2 are LGHDT and YNNKEL (reference sequence). The CDR3 region is CASSQDSWGETQYF. The CDR3, as DNA: TGTGCCAGCAGCCAAGATAGTTGGGGAGAGACCCAGTACTTC.

Only a few counts were recorded for this clonotype. V is TRBV3-1 and J is TRBJ2-7; D not certain. Germline CDR1 reads LGHDT; CDR2 reads YNNKEL (reference sequence). Deletions cut 1 base from V and 2 bases from J, with 24 bases between. The CDR3 totals 19 residues. The chain's CDR3 is CASSQVLSFNGQKPYEQYF. The CDR3, as DNA: TGTGCCAGCAGCCAAGTCTTAAGCTTTAATGGGCAGAAACCCTACGAGCAGTACTTC.

This sequence joins TRBV19 and TRBJ2-1, with D unresolved. From germline, CDR1 is LNHDA and CDR2 SQIVND (reference sequence). The CDR3 length is 15 residues. V dropped 5 bases and J dropped 3 bases, with 14 bases sitting between them. CDR3 nucleotides: TGTGCCAGTAGTGCACCGGGCCCAGGCTACAATGAGCAGTTCTTC. Protein: CASSAPGPGYNEQFF.

The J gene is TRBJ2-7, the V gene TRBV20-1; 10 nucleotides align to TRBD2. Trimming took 3 bases from V and 5 from J; bases not matched to a gene: 16. Germline V gene sequence: CDR1 DFQATT, CDR2 SNEGSKA (reference sequence). The CDR3 sequence is 17 residues long. The CDR3 loop reads CSARVNNPSGSFNEQYF. In DNA form, the CDR3 reads TGCAGTGCTAGGGTAAACAACCCTAGCGGGAGTTTCAACGAGCAGTACTTC.

In regard to this clonotype: One end of the junction varies from germline; a read error may be responsible. This sequence joins TRBV7-6 and TRBJ1-2; D might be TRBD1 (5 bases). Germline CDR1 and CDR2: SGHVS and FNYEAQ. This CDR3 region has 13 residues. The CDR3 loop is CAGSSDRFYGYTF. The DNA of the CDR3 is TGTGCCGGCAGCTCCGACAGATTCTATGGCTACACCTTC.

The rearrangement joins TRBV6-6 to TRBJ2-7, with 7 positions matching TRBD2. CDR3 length: 15 amino acids. Germline CDR1 reads MNHNY; CDR2 reads SVGAGI (reference sequence). The ends lost 3 bases at V and 6 bases at J; junction bases unmatched: 11. The CDR3 here is CASSYIREAMSEQYF. The CDR3, as DNA: TGTGCCAGCAGTTATATTCGGGAGGCGATGAGCGAGCAGTACTTC.

The gene calls are TRBV27 and TRBJ2-4; TRBD2 aligns across 15 bases. Germline lookup yields CDR1 MNHEY and CDR2 SMNVEV (reference sequence). The CDR3 covers 16 residues. Trimming at V came to 5 bases and at J to 9 bases, leaving 8 bases not matched to a gene. In DNA, the CDR3 is TGTGCCAGCAGTGCCATACCGGGACTAGCGGGGGGCATTCAGTACTTC. Protein: CASSAIPGLAGGIQYF.

V gene TRBV7-3 combines with J gene TRBJ2-7, with D hard to call. The J call may be mistaken, given a closer DNA end match to TRBJ2-1. The CDR3 loop spans 13 amino acids. From germline, CDR1 is SGHTA and CDR2 FQGTGA. CDR3 sequence reads: CASSLGPADEQFF. The CDR3 DNA follows: TGTGCCAGCAGCTTAGGCCCGGCGGATGAGCAGTTCTTC.

This clonotype was observed a handful of times. The chain has TRBV4-1 and TRBJ2-3, with 8 nucleotides matching TRBD2. J was trimmed by 2 bases and V by 2 bases; bases with no gene match: 3. Germline V lookup: CDR1 MGHRA, CDR2 YSYEKL. This CDR3 is built from 15 residues. CDR3 in amino acids: CASSQTAGVTDTQYF. The CDR3, as DNA: TGCGCCAGCAGCCAAACAGCGGGGGTCACAGATACGCAGTATTTT.

This chain connects TRBV20-1 to TRBJ2-7; 9 bases fit TRBD1. Germline V gene lookup returns CDR1 DFQATT and CDR2 SNEGSKA (reference sequence). V shed 5 bases, J shed 3 bases, and the junction held 2 bases outside the gene matches. The CDR3 extends over 12 amino acids. The CDR3 sequence is CSAQDRGYEQYF. The CDR3 coding sequence is TGCAGTGCTCAGGACAGGGGCTACGAGCAGTACTTC.

This clonotype has a handful of counts. V and J are TRBV29-1 and TRBJ1-4; D gene ambiguous. The germline gives CDR1 SQVTM, CDR2 ANQGSEA. The V gene lost 2 bases and the J gene lost 5 bases, with 12 bases spanning the gap. This CDR3 contains 14 residues. CDR3 DNA: TGCAGCGTTGAACTGGCAGGCTACAATGAAAAACTGTTTTTT. Translated, it gives CSVELAGYNEKLFF.

This chain links TRBV7-2 with TRBJ1-2, with unresolved D. Germline loops: CDR1 SGHTA, CDR2 FQGNSA. CDR3 size: 13 residues. V shed 5 bases and J shed 6 bases, with 13 bases lying between them. CDR3 DNA sequence: TGTGCCAGCAGCCTCACCGAAAGTCATGGCTACACCTTC. It is translated as CASSLTESHGYTF.

The chain combines TRBV24-1 with TRBJ1-1, with TRBD1 matching over 7 bases. Germline loops: CDR1 KGHDR, CDR2 SFDVKD. Trimming took 10 bases from V and 14 from J; bases not matched to a gene: 12. There are 11 residues in the CDR3. CDR3 region: CATHPPTGPFF. In DNA, the CDR3 is TGTGCCACTCATCCCCCGACAGGGCCGTTCTTT.

The chain has TRBV29-1 and TRBJ2-7; 9 nucleotides line up with TRBD2. The V gene's germline CDR1 is SQVTM and CDR2 ANQGSEA. This CDR3 contains 12 residues. J lost 3 bases, V lost 7 bases, and 4 bases had no gene match. The CDR3 DNA follows: TGCAGCGGACTAGCGGCCAACTACGAGCAGTACTTC. Its translation is CSGLAANYEQYF.

This clonotype was detected a few times. The rearrangement joins TRBV5-6 to TRBJ2-1; 11 nucleotides align to TRBD2. This CDR3 comprises 16 residues. Germline trimming cut 4 bases from V and 0 bases from J; bases unmatched to any gene: 3. Germline V CDR1 and CDR2: SGHDT, YYEEEE. The CDR3 region has the DNA TGTGCCAGCAGCGAGGGACTAGCGGACTCCTACAATGAGCAGTTCTTC. It is translated as CASSEGLADSYNEQFF.

There are a few counts of this clonotype. The V and J genes are TRBV7-3 and TRBJ2-3; D might be TRBD2 (6 bases). The CDR3 is 15 amino acids. Between the trimmed V and J ends, which lost 0 bases and 4 bases, there was a span of 11 bases. Germline CDR1 is SGHTA and CDR2 is FQGTGA. The CDR3 DNA reads as TGTGCCAGCAGCTTAACAGCTAGCGCCTCAGATACGCAGTATTTT. Translating it yields CASSLTASASDTQYF.

The chain employs TRBV2 and TRBJ1-1, with D possibly TRBD1 on 6 matching bases. The CDR3 is made up of 13 amino acids. The V gene's germline CDR1 is SNHLY and CDR2 FYNNEI. The V end was cut by 8 bases, the J end by 7 bases, with 17 bases between. The CDR3 DNA reads TGTGCCAGCGGCGTTGGGGGCGCGATTGAAGCTTTCTTT. Residues: CASGVGGAIEAFF.

The chain carries TRBV6-5 and TRBJ1-3; a weak D match, TRBD1 (5 bases). Germline V gives CDR1 MNHEY, CDR2 SVGAGI. This CDR3 spans 14 amino acids. V lost 0 bases and J lost 4, with 7 bases in between. The DNA of the CDR3 is TGTGCCAGCAGTTACTCAGGGGCCGGAAACACCATATATTTT. This encodes CASSYSGAGNTIYF.